The clone carrying this TCR beta chain was detected a few times. Sequencing libraries for TCR beta were prepared with iRepertoire HTBI primers and Arm-PCR of CDR3 regions. TCRdb passed the multiplex PCR reads through MiXCR, listing each CDR3 protein once. The sample comprises about 380,000 distinct CDR3 sequences, around 15% of which are singletons, and approximately 21% rests with the top ten. Time point denoted: newly diagnosed GD, antithyroid drugs for less than 3 months. PBMC-derived RNA was used for the TCR library. Doctors identified Graves' disease using the American Thyroid Association guidelines. Patient provenance is recorded as an endocrinology department in Xi'an, China. This entry comes from a study of regulatory T cells in long-lasting Graves disease. Study information: Graves' cases, newly diagnosed, had used antithyroid drugs under 3 months.

This specimen consisted of peripheral blood mononuclear cells (PBMCs), obtained at new diagnosis, from a patient treated with antithyroid drugs. This receptor was obtained from a female donor with Graves disease.

The CDR3 spells CASSPGRVNEQFF. CDR3 in DNA: TGTGCCAGCAGCCCCGGCAGGGTCAATGAGCAGTTCTTC. The chain is built from TRBV14 and TRBJ2-1; tentative D call: TRBD1 (5 bases). Germline V gene lookup returns CDR1 SGHDN and CDR2 FVKESK. V dropped 4 bases and J dropped 6 bases, with 10 bases sitting between them. This CDR3 comprises 13 residues.